The present entry profiles one T cell receptor beta chain with its context. This sample stems from a study of control samples from healthy donors and cancer patients. Produced via immunoSEQ multiplex PCR; TCRdb's table is partial and in-frame only. Of fewer than 500,000 clones in the sample, roughly 90% were seen once. Looked up from germline, CDR1 is SGHDN and CDR2 is FVKESK. The V and J ends lost 9 bases and 0 bases respectively, with 18 bases between them. The CDR3 runs to 15 residues. The rearrangement uses TRBV14 and TRBJ2-7; unclear D gene. Material: PBMCs. The clonotype was recovered from a man between 40 and 49 years old with head and neck cancer. This CDR3 is CARTPRIQISYEQYF. CDR3 coding DNA: TGTGCCAGGACCCCAAGGATCCAAATCTCCTACGAGCAGTACTTC.